The 22 T cell receptor beta chains given below trace back to one sample, sequenced in a study of CD8+ T cells in alopecia areata. Once RNA had been extracted, it was reverse transcribed into cDNA to act as the sequencing template. Clones were read by immunoSEQ multiplex PCR, and TCRdb kept only the in-frame ones, dropping some. The sample carries roughly 110,000 clones, around 84% recorded once. Treatment specified: oral pan-JAK inhibitor, 5-10 mg twice daily. The source material was CD8+ T cells sorted from blood, sampled at week 24, from a patient treated with tofacitinib. These receptor sequences come from a human donor with alopecia areata.

The chain employs TRBV7-2 and TRBJ1-1; possibly TRBD1 for D (6 bases). V gave up 5 bases and J gave up 2 bases, with 12 bases separating them. The CDR3 has 14 amino acids. CDR1 is SGHTA and CDR2 is FQGNSA in the germline V gene. CDR3 sequence: CASSQQGINTEAFF. For the CDR3, the DNA is TGTGCCAGCAGCCAACAGGGAATAAACACTGAAGCTTTCTTT.

This rearrangement joins TRBV29-1 to TRBJ2-7; D possibly corresponds to TRBD2 (5 bases). The CDR3 is 12 residues long. Per germline, CDR1 SQVTM and CDR2 ANQGSEA. Trimming shortened V by 6 bases and J by 2 bases, and 11 bases separated the two germline ends. The CDR3, as DNA: TGCAGCGTGTCCGGAGGTACCTACGAGCAGTACTTC. Protein sequence: CSVSGGTYEQYF.

This clone was seen a single time. This rearrangement joins TRBV27 to TRBJ2-6; D may correspond to TRBD1 or TRBD2 (5 bases each). Between the trimmed V and J ends, which lost 4 bases and 0 bases, there was a span of 13 bases. CDR3 length equals 17 residues. CDR1 MNHEY and CDR2 SMNVEV come from the germline V gene (reference sequence). CDR3 sequence reads: CASSSGRIPSGANVLTF. In nucleotides, the CDR3 is TGTGCCAGCAGTTCGGGACGGATCCCCTCTGGGGCCAACGTCCTGACTTTC.

The J gene is TRBJ2-5, the V gene TRBV4-1; 7 bases fit TRBD1. CDR3 length equals 13 residues. The V and J ends lost 3 bases and 3 bases, in that order; junction bases with no gene match: 1. The germline gives CDR1 MGHRA, CDR2 YSYEKL. CDR3 residues: CASSQTGKETQYF. The CDR3 coding sequence is TGCGCCAGCAGCCAGACAGGGAAAGAGACCCAGTACTTC.

V gene TRBV7-9 combines with J gene TRBJ1-1, with D possibly being TRBD1 (5 bases). This CDR3 comprises 14 residues. Trimming removed 6 bases from V and 1 base from J, with 12 bases in between. Looked up from germline, CDR1 is SEHNR and CDR2 is FQNEAQ (reference sequence). The CDR3 sequence: CASRFEGTNTEAFF. DNA for the CDR3: TGTGCCAGCAGGTTCGAGGGGACGAACACTGAAGCTTTCTTT.

This chain uses TRBV5-1 with TRBJ1-1, with D possibly matching TRBD1 (5 bases). This CDR3 is 15 amino acids long. From germline, CDR1 is SGHRS and CDR2 YFSETQ. Between the trimmed V and J ends, which lost 4 bases and 8 bases, there was a span of 21 bases. The CDR3 sequence: CASSPRDGGGVEAFF. The CDR3 DNA reads TGCGCCAGCAGCCCTCGGGACGGCGGAGGGGTGGAAGCTTTCTTT. The variable domain in full, completed from reference TRBV5-1 and TRBJ1-1, reads KAGVTQTPRYLIKTRGQQVTLSCSPISGHRSVSWYQQTPGQGLQFLFEYFSETQRNKGNFPGRFSGRQFSNSRSEMNVSTLELGDSALYLCASSPRDGGGVEAFFGQGTRLTVV.

The V call is TRBV6-5, the J call TRBJ2-7, with a tentative D call TRBD1 (5 bases). From germline, CDR1 is MNHEY and CDR2 SVGAGI. CDR3 size: 13 residues. Trimming left V 6 bases short and J 1 base short, with 10 bases between. The chain's CDR3 is CASRLTDSYEQYF. The CDR3 nucleotides are TGTGCCAGCAGATTGACAGATTCCTACGAGCAGTACTTC.

The chain recombines TRBV4-1 with TRBJ1-3; perhaps TRBD1 as D (5 bases). V was trimmed by 0 bases and J by 3 bases, leaving 24 bases between them. The CDR3 covers 20 residues. The germline V gene encodes CDR1 MGHRA and CDR2 YSYEKL. This CDR3 is CASSQETHPVRGPRGNTIYF. The CDR3, as DNA: TGCGCCAGCAGCCAAGAGACCCACCCAGTTAGGGGCCCCCGTGGAAACACCATATATTTT.

The chain links TRBV30 to TRBJ2-1; 8 nucleotides align to TRBD2. J was trimmed by 0 bases and V by 5 bases; bases with no gene match: 0. Germline V CDR1 and CDR2: GTSNPN, SVGIG (reference sequence). There are 13 residues in the CDR3. The CDR3 coding sequence is TGTGCCTGGCGGGGGGGCTCCTACAATGAGCAGTTCTTC. Protein product: CAWRGGSYNEQFF. The full variable domain, in which reference TRBV30 and TRBJ2-1 provide the parts outside the CDR3, is SQTIHQWPATLVQPVGSPLSLECTVEGTSNPNLYWYRQAAGRGLQLLFYSVGIGQISSEVPQNLSASRPQDRQFILSSKKLLLSDSGFYLCAWRGGSYNEQFFGPGTRLTVL.

The chain links TRBV28 to TRBJ1-5, with TRBD1 matching over 12 bases. The CDR3 is 17 amino acids. Per germline, CDR1 MDHEN and CDR2 SYDVKM. J lost 3 bases, V lost 11 bases, and 14 bases had no gene match. CDR3 protein: CASRTGTGGGFNQPQHF. For the CDR3, the DNA is TGTGCCTCCCGAACCGGGACAGGGGGCGGTTTCAATCAGCCCCAGCATTTT.

The chain recombines TRBV7-2 with TRBJ2-7, with TRBD2 matching over 8 bases. Germline CDR1 SGHTA, CDR2 FQGNSA. After removal of 3 bases from V and 7 bases from J, the junction contained 11 bases not matched to a gene. CDR3 size: 15 residues. The CDR3 bases are TGTGCCAGCAGCTTCGGACTAGCTGGCCTTGGAGAGCAGTACTTC. Its protein is CASSFGLAGLGEQYF.

Only a few counts were recorded for this clone. V is TRBV2 and J is TRBJ2-7, with 7 bases matching TRBD1. The length of the CDR3 is 16 residues. The ends lost 0 bases at V and 4 bases at J; junction bases unmatched: 9. Germline V CDR1 and CDR2: SNHLY, FYNNEI. CDR3 in amino acids: CASSEAGGQGVYEQYF. CDR3 DNA: TGTGCCAGCAGTGAAGCGGGCGGCCAGGGGGTATACGAGCAGTACTTC.

V and J are TRBV30 and TRBJ2-2; D not certain. The V end was cut by 0 bases, the J end by 3 bases, with 2 bases between. CDR3 size: 12 residues. Germline-derived CDR1 and CDR2 are GTSNPN and SVGIG (reference sequence). The CDR3 region has the DNA TGTGCCTGGAGTGTATACACCGGGGAGCTGTTTTTT. This encodes CAWSVYTGELFF.

V and J are TRBV7-9 and TRBJ1-1; the D is unclear. Trimming stripped 2 bases from V and 0 bases from J, with 10 bases between. The CDR3 is 15 amino acids. Germline V lookup: CDR1 SEHNR, CDR2 FQNEAQ (reference sequence). The CDR3 DNA reads as TGTGCCAGCAGCTTAAAAAATGAGATGAACACTGAAGCTTTCTTT. It yields the protein CASSLKNEMNTEAFF. Supplemented by reference TRBV7-9 and TRBJ1-1, the full variable domain reads DTGVSQNPRHKITKRGQNVTFRCDPISEHNRLYWYRQTLGQGPEFLTYFQNEAQLEKSRLLSDRFSAERPKGSFSTLEIQRTEQGDSAMYLCASSLKNEMNTEAFFGQGTRLTVV.

The rearrangement uses TRBV19 and TRBJ1-4, with D maybe TRBD1 (5 bases). Germline V gene sequence: CDR1 LNHDA, CDR2 SQIVND (reference sequence). V dropped 5 bases and J dropped 3 bases, with 13 bases sitting between them. The CDR3 is 15 residues long. The DNA of the CDR3 is TGTGCCAGTAGTCCTTACCGGGGACCTAATGAAAAACTGTTTTTT. It specifies CASSPYRGPNEKLFF.

The chain joins TRBV2 to TRBJ2-7; D call uncertain. In germline, CDR1 is SNHLY, CDR2 FYNNEI. The CDR3 is 15 residues long. Trimming took 3 bases from V and 4 from J, leaving 16 bases between them. DNA of the CDR3: TGTGCCAGCAGTGAGTGGACCCCAGGTACATACGAGCAGTACTTC. This translates into CASSEWTPGTYEQYF.

The V and J genes are TRBV27 and TRBJ1-4, with 7 bases aligning to TRBD1. The germline gives CDR1 MNHEY, CDR2 SMNVEV (reference sequence). The length of the CDR3 is 14 residues. J gave up 6 bases and V 4 bases, and 5 bases lay outside the gene matches. The CDR3 DNA sequence: TGTGCCAGCAGTTACAGGGGTTGGCATGAAAAACTGTTTTTT. It specifies CASSYRGWHEKLFF.

This chain uses TRBV10-2 with TRBJ2-7, with no clear D. Between the trimmed V and J ends, which lost 6 bases and 2 bases, there was a span of 11 bases. This CDR3 has 13 residues. Germline V gene lookup returns CDR1 WSHSY and CDR2 SAAADI. In nucleotides, the CDR3 is TGCGCCAGCAGCGTCCAATTCCCCTACGAGCAGTACTTC. Residues: CASSVQFPYEQYF.

The rearrangement links TRBV7-2 to TRBJ2-5, with TRBD2 identical over 15 bases. This CDR3 has 18 residues. Germline V gene data show CDR1 as SGHTA and CDR2 as FQGNSA. The V segment lost 4 bases and the J segment 0 bases; nucleotides outside the gene matches: 6. CDR3 DNA: TGTGCCAGCAGCTCGGGACTAGCGGGGGGTATCAACCAAGAGACCCAGTACTTC. This codes for CASSSGLAGGINQETQYF.

This clone has only one observation. The chain links TRBV9 to TRBJ1-1; weak D call: TRBD1 (6 bases). V was pared by 4 bases and J by 2 bases, with 15 bases between. The CDR3 runs 15 residues. CDR1 is SGDLS and CDR2 is YYNGEE in the germline V gene. The chain's CDR3 is CASSRSTGLNTEAFF. CDR3 in DNA: TGTGCCAGCAGCCGCTCCACAGGGCTCAACACTGAAGCTTTCTTT.

The V gene is TRBV6-5, the J gene TRBJ1-5; possibly TRBD1 for D (6 bases). Germline CDR1 reads MNHEY; CDR2 reads SVGAGI. The V and J ends lost 9 bases and 7 bases respectively, with 16 bases between them. The CDR3 extends over 13 amino acids. The DNA for the CDR3 is TGTGCCAGTTCACAGGGTGTCGAACAGCCCCAGCATTTT. Translated: CASSQGVEQPQHF.

V gene TRBV27 combines with J gene TRBJ2-7, with TRBD2 matching 14 bases. This CDR3 region has 17 residues. V lost 11 bases to trimming and J lost 3 bases; unmatched junction nucleotides: 15. Germline values: CDR1 MNHEY, CDR2 SMNVEV (reference sequence). As DNA, the CDR3 is TGTGCCTACCAAATGGGACTAGCGGGGGCCTTCTACTACGAGCAGTACTTC. Its translation is CAYQMGLAGAFYYEQYF.